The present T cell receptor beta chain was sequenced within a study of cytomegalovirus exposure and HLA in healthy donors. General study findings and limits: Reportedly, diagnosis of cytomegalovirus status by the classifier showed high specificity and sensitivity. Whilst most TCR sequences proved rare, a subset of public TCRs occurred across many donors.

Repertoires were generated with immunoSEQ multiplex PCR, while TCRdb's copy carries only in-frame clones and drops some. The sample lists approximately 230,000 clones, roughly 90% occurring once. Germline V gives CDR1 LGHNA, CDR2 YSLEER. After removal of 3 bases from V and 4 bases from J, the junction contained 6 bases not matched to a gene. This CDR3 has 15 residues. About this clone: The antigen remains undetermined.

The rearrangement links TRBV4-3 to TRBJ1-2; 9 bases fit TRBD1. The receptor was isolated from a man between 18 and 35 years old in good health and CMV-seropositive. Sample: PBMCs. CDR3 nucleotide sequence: TGCGCCAGCAGCCAGGAGAGACAGGGGGGCTATGGCTACACCTTC. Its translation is CASSQERQGGYGYTF.